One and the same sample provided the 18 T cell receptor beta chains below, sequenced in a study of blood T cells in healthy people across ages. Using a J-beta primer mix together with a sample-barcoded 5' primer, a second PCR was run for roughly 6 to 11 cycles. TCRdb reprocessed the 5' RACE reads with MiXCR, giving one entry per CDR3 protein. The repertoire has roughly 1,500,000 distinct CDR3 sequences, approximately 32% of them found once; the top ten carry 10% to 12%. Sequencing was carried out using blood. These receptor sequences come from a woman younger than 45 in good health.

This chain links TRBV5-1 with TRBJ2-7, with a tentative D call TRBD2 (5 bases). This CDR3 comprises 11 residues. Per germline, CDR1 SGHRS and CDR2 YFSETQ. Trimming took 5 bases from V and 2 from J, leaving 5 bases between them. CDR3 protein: CASREAYEQYF. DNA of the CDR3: TGCGCCAGCAGGGAGGCCTACGAGCAGTACTTC.

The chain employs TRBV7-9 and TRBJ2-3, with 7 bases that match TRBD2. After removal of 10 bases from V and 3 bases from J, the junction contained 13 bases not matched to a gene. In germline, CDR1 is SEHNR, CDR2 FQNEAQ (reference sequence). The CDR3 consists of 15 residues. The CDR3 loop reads CATKPERLATDTQYF. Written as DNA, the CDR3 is TGTGCCACCAAACCTGAAAGACTAGCAACAGATACGCAGTATTTT.

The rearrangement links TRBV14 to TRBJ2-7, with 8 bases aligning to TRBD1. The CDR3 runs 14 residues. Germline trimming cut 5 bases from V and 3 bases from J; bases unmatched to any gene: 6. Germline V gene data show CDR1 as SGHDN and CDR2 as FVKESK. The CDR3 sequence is CASSESRGLYEQYF. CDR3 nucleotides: TGTGCCAGCAGCGAAAGCAGGGGGCTCTACGAGCAGTACTTC.

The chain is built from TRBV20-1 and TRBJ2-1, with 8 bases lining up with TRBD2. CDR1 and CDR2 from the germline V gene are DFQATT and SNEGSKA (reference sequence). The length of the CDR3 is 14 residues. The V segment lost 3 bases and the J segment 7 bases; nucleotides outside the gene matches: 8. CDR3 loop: CSASAAGGRNEQFF. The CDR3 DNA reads TGCAGTGCTAGTGCTGCGGGAGGACGAAATGAGCAGTTCTTC.

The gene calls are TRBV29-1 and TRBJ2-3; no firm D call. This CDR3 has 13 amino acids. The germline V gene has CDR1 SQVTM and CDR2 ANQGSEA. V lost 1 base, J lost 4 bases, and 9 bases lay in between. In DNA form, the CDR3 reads TGCAGCGTTGAAGGCCAGGCCCCAGATACGCAGTATTTT. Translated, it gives CSVEGQAPDTQYF.

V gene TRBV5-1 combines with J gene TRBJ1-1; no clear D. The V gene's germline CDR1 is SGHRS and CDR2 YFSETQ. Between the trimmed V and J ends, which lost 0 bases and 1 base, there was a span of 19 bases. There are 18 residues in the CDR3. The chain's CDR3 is CASSLGQPNWAPNTEAFF. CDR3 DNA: TGCGCCAGCAGCTTGGGGCAGCCTAACTGGGCCCCGAACACTGAAGCTTTCTTT. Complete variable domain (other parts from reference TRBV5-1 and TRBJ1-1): KAGVTQTPRYLIKTRGQQVTLSCSPISGHRSVSWYQQTPGQGLQFLFEYFSETQRNKGNFPGRFSGRQFSNSRSEMNVSTLELGDSALYLCASSLGQPNWAPNTEAFFGQGTRLTVV.

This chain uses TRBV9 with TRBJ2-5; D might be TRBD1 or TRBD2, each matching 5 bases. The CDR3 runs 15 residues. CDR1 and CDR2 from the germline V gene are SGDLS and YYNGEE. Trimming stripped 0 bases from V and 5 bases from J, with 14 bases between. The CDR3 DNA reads TGTGCCAGCAGCGTAGAGGGGACGCGAGGGGAGACCCAGTACTTC. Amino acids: CASSVEGTRGETQYF.

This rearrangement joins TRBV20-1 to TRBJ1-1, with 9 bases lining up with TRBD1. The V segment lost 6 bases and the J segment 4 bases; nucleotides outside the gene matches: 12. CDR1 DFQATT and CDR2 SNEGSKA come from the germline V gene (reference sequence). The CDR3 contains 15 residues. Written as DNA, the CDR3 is TGCAGTGCATCTAGACAGGGGGGTTCGGGCACTGAAGCTTTCTTT. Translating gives CSASRQGGSGTEAFF.

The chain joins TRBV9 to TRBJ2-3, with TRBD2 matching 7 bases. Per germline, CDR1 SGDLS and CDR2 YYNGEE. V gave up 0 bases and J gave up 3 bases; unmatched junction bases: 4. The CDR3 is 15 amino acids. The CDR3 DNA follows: TGTGCCAGCAGCGTAGATTCGCGGGGGACAGATACGCAGTATTTT. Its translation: CASSVDSRGTDTQYF.

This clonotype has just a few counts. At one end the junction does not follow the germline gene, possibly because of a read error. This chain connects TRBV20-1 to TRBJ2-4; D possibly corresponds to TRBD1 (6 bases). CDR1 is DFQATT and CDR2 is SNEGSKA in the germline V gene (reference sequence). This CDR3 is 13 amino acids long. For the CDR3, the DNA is TGCAGTGCCAGAGAGGGGGTCAAAAACATTCAGTACTTC. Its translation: CSAREGVKNIQYF.

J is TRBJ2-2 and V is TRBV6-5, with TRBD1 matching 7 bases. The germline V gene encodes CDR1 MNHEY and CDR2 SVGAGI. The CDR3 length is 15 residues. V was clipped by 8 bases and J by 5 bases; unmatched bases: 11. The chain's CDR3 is CASPRGSGRTGELFF. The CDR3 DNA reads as TGTGCCAGCCCCAGGGGGTCAGGAAGAACCGGGGAGCTGTTTTTT.

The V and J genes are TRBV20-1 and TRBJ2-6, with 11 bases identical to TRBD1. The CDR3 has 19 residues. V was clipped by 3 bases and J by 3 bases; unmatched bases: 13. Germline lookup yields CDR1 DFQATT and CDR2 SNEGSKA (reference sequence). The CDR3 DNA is TGCAGTGCTAGGTATACCGCCGGACAGGGGGCGTTTGGGGCCAACGTCCTGACTTTC. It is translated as CSARYTAGQGAFGANVLTF.

The CDR3 region is CASSGSGGEFTDTQYF. Written as DNA, the CDR3 is TGTGCCAGCAGCGGTAGCGGGGGGGAATTCACAGATACGCAGTATTTT. The chain couples TRBV9 to TRBJ2-3, with 11 bases lining up with TRBD2. CDR3 length: 16 amino acids. Trimming removed 3 bases from V and 2 bases from J; junction bases left unmatched: 5. The germline V gene encodes CDR1 SGDLS and CDR2 YYNGEE.

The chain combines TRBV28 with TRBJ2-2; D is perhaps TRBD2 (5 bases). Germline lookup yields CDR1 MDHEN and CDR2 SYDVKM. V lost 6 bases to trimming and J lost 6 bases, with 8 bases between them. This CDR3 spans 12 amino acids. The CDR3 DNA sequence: TGTGCCAGCAGGGGAGTCCCCGGGGAGCTGTTTTTT. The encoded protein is CASRGVPGELFF.

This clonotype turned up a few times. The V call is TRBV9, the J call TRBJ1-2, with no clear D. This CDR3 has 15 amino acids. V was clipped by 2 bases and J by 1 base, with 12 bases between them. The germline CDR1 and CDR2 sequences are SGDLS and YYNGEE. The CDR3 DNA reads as TGTGCCAGCAGCGTGGGGAGCCTCTATAACTATGGCTACACCTTC. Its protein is CASSVGSLYNYGYTF.

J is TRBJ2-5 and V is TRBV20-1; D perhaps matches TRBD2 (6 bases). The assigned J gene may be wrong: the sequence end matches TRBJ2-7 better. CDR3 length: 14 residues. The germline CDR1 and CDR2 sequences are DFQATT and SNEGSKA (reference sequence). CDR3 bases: TGCAGTGCCCCCCTAGGAGGGACGACCTACGAGCAGTACTTC. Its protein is CSAPLGGTTYEQYF.

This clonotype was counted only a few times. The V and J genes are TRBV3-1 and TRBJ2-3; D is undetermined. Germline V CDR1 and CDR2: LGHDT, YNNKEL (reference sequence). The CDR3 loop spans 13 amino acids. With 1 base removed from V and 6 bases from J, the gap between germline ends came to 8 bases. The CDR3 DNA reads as TGTGCCAGCAGCCAAGTGGGCCTGGATACGCAGTATTTT. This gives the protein CASSQVGLDTQYF.

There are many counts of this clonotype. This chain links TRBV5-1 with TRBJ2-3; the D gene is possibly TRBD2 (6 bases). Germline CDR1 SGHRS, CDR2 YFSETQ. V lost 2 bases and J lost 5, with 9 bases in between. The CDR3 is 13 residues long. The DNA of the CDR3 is TGCGCCAGCAGCTTAGGGACTGGAGATACGCAGTATTTT. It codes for CASSLGTGDTQYF. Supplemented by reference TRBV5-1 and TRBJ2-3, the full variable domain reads KAGVTQTPRYLIKTRGQQVTLSCSPISGHRSVSWYQQTPGQGLQFLFEYFSETQRNKGNFPGRFSGRQFSNSRSEMNVSTLELGDSALYLCASSLGTGDTQYFGPGTRLTVL.